One sample yielded the 26 T cell receptor beta chains listed below, sequenced in a study of T-cell reconstitution after alpha-beta-depleted transplantation in children. Unique molecular identifiers were used in preparing the TCRbeta library. TCRdb reanalysed the PCR reads using MiXCR and keeps one entry per CDR3 protein. This sample has approximately 270,000 distinct CDR3 sequences, with about a tenth found just once. The sample was PBMCs from the stem cell graft donor, taken from the stem cell graft. The origin of the receptors is a human donor who donated a stem cell graft to a child with SCID.

The chain recombines TRBV5-1 with TRBJ1-1, with 8 positions matching TRBD1. The CDR3 contains 14 residues. J gave up 1 base and V 3 bases, and 2 bases lay outside the gene matches. Germline V gives CDR1 SGHRS, CDR2 YFSETQ. The CDR3 loop reads CASSWDRKNTEAFF. The CDR3, as DNA: TGCGCCAGCAGCTGGGACAGGAAGAACACTGAAGCTTTCTTT.

This clonotype was observed many times. The V gene is TRBV20-1, the J gene TRBJ2-7; unclear D gene. The CDR3 runs to 14 residues. The germline V and J ends were trimmed by 3 bases and 5 bases, with 17 bases remaining between them. Germline values: CDR1 DFQATT, CDR2 SNEGSKA (reference sequence). In DNA form, the CDR3 reads TGCAGTGCTAGTACTGACCTGTCGTGGGACGAGCAGTACTTC. This gives the protein CSASTDLSWDEQYF.

The chain has TRBV25-1 and TRBJ2-7; D possibly uses TRBD1 or TRBD2 (6 bases each). The V and J ends lost 6 bases and 2 bases respectively, with 14 bases between them. This CDR3 has 14 amino acids. Germline loops: CDR1 MGHDK, CDR2 SYGVNS. CDR3 DNA: TGTGCCAGCAGAGACACAGGGACTCCCTACGAGCAGTACTTC. Its translation is CASRDTGTPYEQYF.

This clonotype was picked up many times. J is TRBJ2-1 and V is TRBV27; maybe TRBD2 (5 bases). This CDR3 contains 15 residues. The V gene's germline CDR1 is MNHEY and CDR2 SMNVEV (reference sequence). Trimming took 8 bases from V and 4 from J, leaving 18 bases between them. CDR3 in amino acids: CASQVYRESYNEQFF. The CDR3, as DNA: TGTGCCAGCCAAGTTTATAGGGAGTCTTACAATGAGCAGTTCTTC.

This clonotype was seen a few times. The chain carries TRBV20-1 and TRBJ2-3; TRBD2 matches at 8 bases. The CDR3 is 14 amino acids. CDR1 is DFQATT, CDR2 SNEGSKA, per germline (reference sequence). The ends lost 6 bases at V and 3 bases at J; junction bases unmatched: 8. The CDR3 sequence: CSAKPGTSTDTQYF. The DNA for the CDR3 is TGCAGTGCAAAACCCGGGACTAGTACAGATACGCAGTATTTT.

V usage is TRBV24-1 and J usage is TRBJ2-7, with TRBD2 as a possible D gene (6 bases). Germline values: CDR1 KGHDR, CDR2 SFDVKD. V was cut by 5 bases and J by 4 bases, with 14 bases left in between. The CDR3 has 14 residues. CDR3 residues: CATSAGGKGYEQYF. CDR3 bases: TGTGCCACCAGTGCCGGGGGTAAAGGATACGAGCAGTACTTC.

This clonotype came up a few times. V gene TRBV11-2 combines with J gene TRBJ2-1; 7 bases are a match to TRBD1. The germline CDR1 and CDR2 sequences are SGHAT and FQNNGV. CDR3 length equals 18 residues. The V and J ends lost 6 bases and 0 bases, in that order; junction bases with no gene match: 14. The CDR3 region has the DNA TGTGCCAGCAGTACACCCGTCACAGGGGCGAGCTCCTACAATGAGCAGTTCTTC. It specifies CASSTPVTGASSYNEQFF.

This clonotype was found many times. This chain links TRBV29-1 with TRBJ2-1; D may match TRBD1 or TRBD2 (5 bases each). Trimming cost V 6 bases and J 8 bases, with 23 bases left between them. Germline CDR1 reads SQVTM; CDR2 reads ANQGSEA. The CDR3 contains 15 residues. CDR3 sequence: CSVSVGGGSGYEQFF. The CDR3 region has the DNA TGCAGCGTGTCGGTGGGTGGGGGATCCGGTTATGAGCAGTTCTTC.

At least ten counts were recorded for this clonotype. One end of the junction is discordant with germline, which a read error may explain. This sequence joins TRBV4-2 and TRBJ2-7; the D gene is possibly TRBD2 (5 bases). The CDR3 extends over 13 amino acids. Germline CDR1 and CDR2: LGHNA and YNFKEQ. The CDR3 protein is CASSQGGSYEQYF. CDR3 coding DNA: TGCGCCAGCAGCCAAGGAGGCAGCTACGAGCAGTACTTC.

This clonotype was recorded at least ten times. Here the CDR3 reads CASSLGGPQPQHF. The CDR3 nucleotides are TGCGCCAGCAGCTTAGGAGGGCCACAGCCCCAGCATTTT. The chain recombines TRBV5-1 with TRBJ1-5; no definite D call. The germline CDR1 and CDR2 sequences are SGHRS and YFSETQ. The CDR3 consists of 13 residues. V gave up 2 bases and J gave up 7 bases, with 10 bases separating them.

This clonotype has only a few counts. The chain uses TRBV15 and TRBJ2-5; D gene uncertain. Looked up from germline, CDR1 is LNHNV and CDR2 is YYDKDF (reference sequence). This CDR3 region has 12 residues. V lost 2 bases to trimming and J lost 4 bases, with 5 bases between them. CDR3 nucleotide sequence: TGTGCCACCAGCAGATCCGGAGAGACCCAGTACTTC. This encodes CATSRSGETQYF.

This clonotype has only a few counts. The CDR3 reads CASSRTESYGYTF. The CDR3, as DNA: TGTGCCAGCAGCCGGACAGAGTCCTATGGCTACACCTTC. The chain has TRBV12-3 or TRBV12-4 and TRBJ1-2, with D tentatively TRBD1 (6 bases). Trimming pared 6 bases from V and 4 bases from J, leaving 12 bases between. CDR3 size: 13 residues.

This clonotype was counted at least ten times. The chain couples TRBV10-3 to TRBJ1-5, with D perhaps TRBD1 (5 bases). V was shortened by 2 bases and J by 10 bases, with 12 bases between the two germline ends. Germline assignment: CDR1 ENHRY and CDR2 SYGVKD. The CDR3 contains 13 residues. The CDR3 sequence: CAISEEGLGPQHF. In DNA, the CDR3 is TGTGCCATCAGTGAGGAGGGGTTAGGACCCCAGCATTTT.

The V and J genes are TRBV7-9 and TRBJ2-5; TRBD2 aligns across 14 bases. Unmatched junction bases numbered 9, after V lost 5 bases and J lost 7 bases. Per germline, CDR1 SEHNR and CDR2 FQNEAQ (reference sequence). The CDR3 sequence is 16 residues long. DNA of the CDR3: TGTGCCAGCAGCGCGACTAGCGGGGGGGTTCGTGTGACCCAGTACTTC. Translated: CASSATSGGVRVTQYF. The variable domain in full, completed from reference TRBV7-9 and TRBJ2-5, reads DTGVSQNPRHKITKRGQNVTFRCDPISEHNRLYWYRQTLGQGPEFLTYFQNEAQLEKSRLLSDRFSAERPKGSFSTLEIQRTEQGDSAMYLCASSATSGGVRVTQYFGPGTRLLVL.

CDR3 residues: CASSQAASAYEQYF. The CDR3 coding sequence is TGTGCCAGCAGCCAAGCCGCCAGCGCCTACGAGCAGTACTTC. The rearrangement joins TRBV4-2 to TRBJ2-7; D is ambiguous. CDR3 size: 14 residues. Germline lookup yields CDR1 LGHNA and CDR2 YNFKEQ. The V gene lost 1 base and the J gene lost 2 bases, with 9 bases spanning the gap.

The V call is TRBV7-9, the J call TRBJ2-3; no firm D call. The CDR3 has 14 amino acids. The ends were cut back, 1 base at V and 2 bases at J, with 7 bases in the middle. Germline V gives CDR1 SEHNR, CDR2 FQNEAQ (reference sequence). CDR3 coding DNA: TGTGCCAGCAGCTTAGATCCCGACACAGATACGCAGTATTTT. Protein product: CASSLDPDTDTQYF.

This clonotype was found many times. This chain links TRBV6-1 with TRBJ2-3; TRBD1 is a possible D gene (6 bases). V lost 6 bases to trimming and J lost 2 bases, with 12 bases between them. Germline V lookup: CDR1 MNHNS, CDR2 SASEGT. This CDR3 has 14 residues. The CDR3 coding sequence is TGTGCCAGCAGCCAGGGACACAACACAGATACGCAGTATTTT. It is translated as CASSQGHNTDTQYF.

The chain uses TRBV7-3 and TRBJ2-1; TRBD2 matches 8 bases. Trimming removed 3 bases from V and 8 bases from J; junction bases left unmatched: 9. The CDR3 covers 15 residues. From germline, CDR1 is SGHTA and CDR2 FQGTGA. CDR3 DNA: TGTGCCAGCAGCTTTCGGCGGGGGGATTTCGATGAGCAGTTCTTC. Translation gives CASSFRRGDFDEQFF.

V gene TRBV5-1 combines with J gene TRBJ1-1, with 11 bases identical to TRBD1. Germline CDR1 and CDR2: SGHRS and YFSETQ. Trimming took 7 bases from V and 3 from J; bases not matched to a gene: 11. This CDR3 has 16 residues. The CDR3 spells CASRTGGAGGDTEAFF. For the CDR3, the DNA is TGCGCCAGCCGGACAGGGGGCGCGGGGGGCGACACTGAAGCTTTCTTT.

This chain joins TRBV5-1 and TRBJ2-1, with 15 nucleotides matching TRBD2. V was clipped by 3 bases and J by 12 bases; unmatched bases: 4. Germline CDR1 is SGHRS and CDR2 is YFSETQ. This CDR3 spans 14 amino acids. The CDR3 DNA reads as TGCGCCAGCAGCTCCGGACTAGCGGGGGGGGTGCAGTTCTTC. Its protein is CASSSGLAGGVQFF.

The chain links TRBV3-1 to TRBJ2-5, with 9 bases lining up with TRBD1. V gave up 1 base and J gave up 0 bases; unmatched junction bases: 6. This CDR3 has 17 residues. The germline gives CDR1 LGHDT, CDR2 YNNKEL (reference sequence). CDR3 amino acids: CASSQVGTGMYQETQYF. DNA for the CDR3: TGTGCCAGCAGCCAAGTCGGGACAGGGATGTACCAAGAGACCCAGTACTTC.

The gene calls are TRBV5-1 and TRBJ2-2; 9 bases agree with TRBD2. Unmatched junction bases numbered 6, after V lost 3 bases and J lost 3 bases. CDR1 and CDR2 (germline): SGHRS, YFSETQ. CDR3 length: 16 amino acids. The CDR3 DNA reads TGCGCCAGCAGCTCCTTAGCGGGGGACTACACCGGGGAGCTGTTTTTT. Amino acid sequence: CASSSLAGDYTGELFF.

This sequence joins TRBV7-8 and TRBJ2-1, with D perhaps being TRBD1 or TRBD2 (5 bases each). Per the germline V gene, CDR1 is SGHVS and CDR2 is FQNEAQ. There are 15 residues in the CDR3. V lost 5 bases and J lost 6, with 17 bases in between. CDR3 in amino acids: CASSPRGRAINEQFF. As DNA, the CDR3 is TGTGCCAGCAGCCCTCGGGGCAGGGCGATCAATGAGCAGTTCTTC.

The chain employs TRBV12-3 or TRBV12-4 and TRBJ2-6; possible D gene TRBD1, 5 bases. V lost 6 bases, J lost 2 bases, and 8 bases lay in between. The CDR3 is 14 amino acids. CDR3 region: CASRQDPGANVLTF. The CDR3 DNA reads as TGTGCCAGCAGACAGGACCCTGGGGCCAACGTCCTGACTTTC.

In this sample, this clonotype turned up a few times. This chain joins TRBV11-1 and TRBJ2-7, with a weak D call TRBD2 (5 bases). CDR1 and CDR2 from the germline V gene are SGHAT and FQDESV (reference sequence). CDR3 length: 14 amino acids. V shed 3 bases and J shed 3 bases, with 12 bases lying between them. The CDR3 here is CASSLGRTHYEQYF. CDR3 DNA: TGTGCCAGCAGCTTGGGCCGGACTCACTACGAGCAGTACTTC.

The chain links TRBV3-1 to TRBJ2-5, with 11 bases identical to TRBD2. V lost 7 bases, J lost 2 bases, and 9 bases stayed unmatched. This CDR3 is built from 16 residues. From germline, CDR1 is LGHDT and CDR2 YNNKEL (reference sequence). The CDR3 coding sequence is TGTGCCAGCACTAGCGGGGGGACAACTATGCAAGAGACCCAGTACTTC. Protein: CASTSGGTTMQETQYF.